Below are 2 T cell receptor beta chains sequenced from a single sample in a study of early T cells in non-severe SARS-CoV-2 infection. One entry per CDR3 protein, called by TCRdb with MiXCR from the 5' RACE reads. This sample carries some 71,000 distinct CDR3 sequences, under 9.5% of them seen once, and the ten largest clones take just under 6%. The source material was whole blood. The receptors shown here come from an adult who was a healthcare worker with PCR-confirmed SARS-CoV-2 infection or an uninfected control (not recorded which).

This clonotype was seen more than once but under ten times. This chain joins TRBV3-1 and TRBJ2-2; no definite D call. Per the germline V gene, CDR1 is LGHDT and CDR2 is YNNKEL (reference sequence). V lost 1 base and J lost 2, with 14 bases in between. The CDR3 length is 17 residues. For the CDR3, the DNA is TGTGCCAGCAGCCAAGGTTTAGGAACAACAAACACCGGGGAGCTGTTTTTT. This codes for CASSQGLGTTNTGELFF.

This clonotype has a count of ten or more. V and J are TRBV20-1 and TRBJ2-2, with D unclear. The germline V gene has CDR1 DFQATT and CDR2 SNEGSKA (reference sequence). V shed 3 bases and J shed 2 bases, with 10 bases lying between them. CDR3 length: 14 residues. The CDR3 region is CSASRDSNTGELFF. CDR3 nucleotide sequence: TGCAGTGCTAGTAGGGATTCTAACACCGGGGAGCTGTTTTTT.